This TCR beta chain is from a study of human CD8 memory T cell subsets. Points from the study as a whole: Stem-like memory and precursor exhausted T cell populations exhibited comparably high diversity, in distinction to effector memory cells.

By UMI-labeled 5' RACE, the TCR beta libraries were made. TCRdb reprocessed the 5' RACE reads; each CDR3 protein has one entry and no DNA is given. The sample spans about 6,900 distinct CDR3 sequences; the ten largest clones claim approximately 23%. CCR7+ PD-1+ TIGIT+ early memory CD8+ cells with dysfunctional traits were TPEX. With regard to this clonotype: As yet, its antigen is unknown.

Germline V gives CDR1 MNHEY, CDR2 SMNVEV (reference sequence). The CDR3 covers 15 residues. The clonotype comes from a human donor in good health. The chain couples TRBV27 to TRBJ1-6; TCRdb picks TRBD1, but there is no DNA to check that call. Sequencing was performed on CD8+ T cells from PBMCs. The CDR3 is CASSFGDRGSSPLHF.